Following are 8 T cell receptor beta chains from one sample sequenced in a study of blood T cell repertoires in COVID-19. The method was immunoSEQ multiplex PCR; TCRdb's version includes in-frame clones alone and lacks a portion of them. Here the sample spans 210,000 or so clones, around 82% being singletons. Sequenced: peripheral blood. All receptors derive from a woman aged 40 to 50 with acute or convalescent COVID-19.

V gene TRBV28 combines with J gene TRBJ2-7, with 9 bases that match TRBD1. Unmatched junction bases numbered 15, after V lost 7 bases and J lost 5 bases. The CDR3 covers 16 residues. Per germline, CDR1 MDHEN and CDR2 SYDVKM. CDR3 coding DNA: TGTGCCAGCACCCCTGAAGGGACAGGGACTCCTAACGAGCAGTACTTC. Translation gives CASTPEGTGTPNEQYF.

This clone was recorded once. The rearrangement uses TRBV14 and TRBJ1-6, with TRBD1 matching over 10 bases. V trimming: 3 bases; J trimming: 8 bases; junction bases outside the gene matches: 13. The CDR3 is 18 residues long. The germline gives CDR1 SGHDN, CDR2 FVKESK. The CDR3 spells CASSHNRRTGTGDSPLHF. CDR3 bases: TGTGCCAGCAGCCATAATCGAAGAACCGGGACAGGGGATTCACCCCTCCACTTT.

This clone appeared once. The chain has TRBV18 and TRBJ1-2; no clear D. Germline CDR1 and CDR2: KGHSH and LQKENI. V was shortened by 3 bases and J by 8 bases, with 13 bases between the two germline ends. CDR3 length: 13 amino acids. CDR3 in amino acids: CASSPGNLQGYTF. CDR3 in DNA: TGTGCCAGCTCACCCGGGAACCTTCAGGGCTACACCTTC.

The chain carries TRBV7-2 and TRBJ2-5; 11 positions agree with TRBD2. The CDR3 covers 16 residues. Looked up from germline, CDR1 is SGHTA and CDR2 is FQGNSA. Germline trimming cut 3 bases from V and 3 bases from J; bases unmatched to any gene: 6. The CDR3 DNA follows: TGTGCCAGCAGCTTCGGGGAGACTAGCGGGAAAGAGACCCAGTACTTC. Protein sequence: CASSFGETSGKETQYF.

This chain links TRBV24-1 with TRBJ2-7, with 8 positions matching TRBD1. Trimming at V came to 0 bases and at J to 4 bases, leaving 4 bases not matched to a gene. This CDR3 comprises 15 residues. Germline V gene data show CDR1 as KGHDR and CDR2 as SFDVKD. As DNA, the CDR3 is TGTGCCACCAGTGATTTGGGACAGGGACCGTACGAGCAGTACTTC. Its translation is CATSDLGQGPYEQYF.

The V call is TRBV15, the J call TRBJ2-7; the match to TRBD1 covers 7 bases. The V gene end was trimmed by 4 bases and the J gene end by 2 bases; junction bases not matched to a gene: 14. CDR1 LNHNV and CDR2 YYDKDF come from the germline V gene (reference sequence). The CDR3 length is 17 residues. The CDR3 nucleotides read TGTGCCACCAGCATGGACCTCCCAACAGGGGCCCCCTACGAGCAGTACTTC. This gives the protein CATSMDLPTGAPYEQYF.

V and J are TRBV6-2 or TRBV6-3 and TRBJ1-1, with D uncertain. This CDR3 has 14 amino acids. Between the trimmed V and J ends, which lost 6 bases and 6 bases, there was a span of 17 bases. Germline CDR1 reads MNHEY; CDR2 reads SVGEGT. The CDR3: CASSDIGGDAEAFF. The CDR3, as DNA: TGTGCCAGCAGCGATATAGGCGGTGATGCTGAAGCTTTCTTT.

The chain uses TRBV5-1 and TRBJ2-2, with D tentatively TRBD2 (6 bases). Trimming cost V 6 bases and J 0 bases, with 12 bases left between them. CDR3 length: 15 amino acids. CDR1 is SGHRS, CDR2 YFSETQ, per germline. In DNA, the CDR3 is TGCGCCAGCACATCCGGGACTCCGAACACCGGGGAGCTGTTTTTT. It yields the protein CASTSGTPNTGELFF. The full variable domain, rest sourced from reference TRBV5-1 and TRBJ2-2, is KAGVTQTPRYLIKTRGQQVTLSCSPISGHRSVSWYQQTPGQGLQFLFEYFSETQRNKGNFPGRFSGRQFSNSRSEMNVSTLELGDSALYLCASTSGTPNTGELFFGEGSRLTVL.